The sequence of this T cell receptor beta chain was determined in a study of blood T cell repertoires in COVID-19. At the level of the study: Spain, Italy and the United States supplied samples that represented acute and convalescent COVID-19. Nucleic acid was either cDNA or gDNA, and it came from T cells, B-cell-depleted T cells, or PBMCs.

V gave up 0 bases and J gave up 8 bases, with 12 bases separating them. Germline V gene lookup returns CDR1 LGHNA and CDR2 YSLEER. The CDR3 has 14 amino acids. The authors' processing: How many nucleated cells were present was estimated from reference gene primer amplification. Profiling relied on immunoSEQ multiplex PCR, and the TCRdb table lists in-frame clones only, not all of them. Clone size and the V and J calls come from that table; the DNA yielded D and trimming. The sample gives 75,000 to 95,000 clones, approximately 91% of which show up once; about 1.8% is in the top ten. This chain connects TRBV4-3 to TRBJ2-3; no firm D call. The receptor was derived from a man in his sixties with acute or convalescent COVID-19. The specimen sequenced was peripheral blood. CDR3 sequence (DNA): TGCGCCAGCAGCCAAGAATCCGTCCCGGGTACGCAGTATTTT. Protein sequence: CASSQESVPGTQYF.